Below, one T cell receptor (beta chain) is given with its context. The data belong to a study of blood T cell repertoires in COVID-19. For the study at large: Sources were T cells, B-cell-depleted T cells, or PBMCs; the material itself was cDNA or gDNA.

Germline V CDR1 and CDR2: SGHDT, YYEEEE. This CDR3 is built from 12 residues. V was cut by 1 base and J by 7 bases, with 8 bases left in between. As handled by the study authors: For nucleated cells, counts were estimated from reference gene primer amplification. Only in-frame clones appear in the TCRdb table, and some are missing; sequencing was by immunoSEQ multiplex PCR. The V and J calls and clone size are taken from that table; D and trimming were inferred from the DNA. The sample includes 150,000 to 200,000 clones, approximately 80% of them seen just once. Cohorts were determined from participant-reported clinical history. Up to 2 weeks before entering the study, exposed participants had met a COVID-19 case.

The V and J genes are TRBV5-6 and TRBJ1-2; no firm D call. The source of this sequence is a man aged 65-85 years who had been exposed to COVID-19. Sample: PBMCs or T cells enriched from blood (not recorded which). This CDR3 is CASSLKGSGYTF. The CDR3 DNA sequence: TGTGCCAGCAGCTTGAAAGGGAGTGGCTACACCTTC.